The clone carrying this T cell receptor (beta chain) occurred once. Its antigen is not identified. This specimen belongs to a study of shared clonotypes between healthy human individuals. On the study more broadly: Aged 18 to 49, the donors were a couple of women and three men. Findings of the study overall: The represented genetic and exposure-history diversity was limited by the small number of donors. Expectations were that clonotype sharing among donors would be affected by sequencing depth.

TCRdb's copy holds only in-frame clones and misses some; the assay was immunoSEQ multiplex PCR. The sample lists 450,000 to 500,000 clones, around three quarters occurring once. The receptor comes from a woman aged 40 to 49 in good health. Some clones in this sample may be carry-over from other donors' samples. Material: PBMCs.

CDR3 nucleotide sequence: TGTGCCAGCAGCCCTCGGGACGGTAACATCAACGAGCAGTACTTC. It is translated as CASSPRDGNINEQYF. The V and J genes are TRBV7-9 and TRBJ2-7; D may be TRBD1 or TRBD2 (5 bases each). There are 15 residues in the CDR3. From germline, CDR1 is SEHNR and CDR2 FQNEAQ (reference sequence). Trimming cost V 5 bases and J 5 bases, with 19 bases left between them.